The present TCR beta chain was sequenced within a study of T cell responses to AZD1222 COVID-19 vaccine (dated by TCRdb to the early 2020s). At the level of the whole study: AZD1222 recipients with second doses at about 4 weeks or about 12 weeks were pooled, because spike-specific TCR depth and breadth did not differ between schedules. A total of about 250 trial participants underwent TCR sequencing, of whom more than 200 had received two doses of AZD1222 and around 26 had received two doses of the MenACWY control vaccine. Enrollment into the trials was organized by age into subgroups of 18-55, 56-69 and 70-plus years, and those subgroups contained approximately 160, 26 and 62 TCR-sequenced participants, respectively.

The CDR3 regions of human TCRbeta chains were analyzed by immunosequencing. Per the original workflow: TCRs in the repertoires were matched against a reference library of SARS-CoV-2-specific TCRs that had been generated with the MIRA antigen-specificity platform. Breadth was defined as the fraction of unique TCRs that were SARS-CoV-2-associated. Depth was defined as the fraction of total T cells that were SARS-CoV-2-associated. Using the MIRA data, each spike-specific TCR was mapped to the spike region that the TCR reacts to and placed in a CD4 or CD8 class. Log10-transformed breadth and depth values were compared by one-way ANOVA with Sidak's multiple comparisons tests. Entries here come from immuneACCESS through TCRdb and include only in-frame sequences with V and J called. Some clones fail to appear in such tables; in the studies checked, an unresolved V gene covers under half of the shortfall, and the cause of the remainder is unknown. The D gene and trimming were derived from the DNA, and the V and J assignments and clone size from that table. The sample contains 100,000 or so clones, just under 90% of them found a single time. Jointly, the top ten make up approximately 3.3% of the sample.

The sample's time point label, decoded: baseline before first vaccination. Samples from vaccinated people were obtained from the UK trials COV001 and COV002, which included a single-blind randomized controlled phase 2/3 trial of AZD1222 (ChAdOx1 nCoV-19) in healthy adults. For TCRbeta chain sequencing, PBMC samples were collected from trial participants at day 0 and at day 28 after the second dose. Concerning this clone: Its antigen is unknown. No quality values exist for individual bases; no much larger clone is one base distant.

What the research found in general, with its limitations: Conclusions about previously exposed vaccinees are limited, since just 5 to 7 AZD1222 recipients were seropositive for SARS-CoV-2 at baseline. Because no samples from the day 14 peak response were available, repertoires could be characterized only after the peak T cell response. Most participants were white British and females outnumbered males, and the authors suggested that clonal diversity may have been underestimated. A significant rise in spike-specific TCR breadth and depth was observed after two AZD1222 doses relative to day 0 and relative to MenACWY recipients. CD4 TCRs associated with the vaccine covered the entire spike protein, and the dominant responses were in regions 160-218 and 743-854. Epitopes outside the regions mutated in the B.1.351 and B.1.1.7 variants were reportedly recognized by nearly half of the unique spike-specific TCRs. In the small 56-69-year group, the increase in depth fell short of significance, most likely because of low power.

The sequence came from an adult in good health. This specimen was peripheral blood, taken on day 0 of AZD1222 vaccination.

The nucleotides are TGTGCCAGCAGTTTATATGGGTTAGGCACTGAAGCTTTCTTT. Its product reads: CASSLYGLGTEAFF. The chain employs TRBV27 and TRBJ1-1, with no reliable assignment of the D segment. The V and J ends are trimmed by 1 base and 4 bases, leaving 10 bases between them. The germline V gene (reference sequence) gives CDR1 as MNHEY and CDR2 as SMNVEV. The CDR3 measures 14 amino acids from cysteine to phenylalanine. Here the CDR3 DNA is all that survives: 42 bases in frame from base 1.